One sample yielded the 20 T cell receptor beta chains listed below, sequenced in a study of T cells in women clearing cervical HPV infection (dated by TCRdb to 2016 to 2019). The library was made by the immunoSEQ multiplex PCR assay. The clones in this table, taken by TCRdb from immuneACCESS, are in-frame only. Not every clone is retained; where verified, under half of the shortfall comes from an unresolved V gene, and the cause of the rest is unknown. The table held for this sample gives tens of thousands of clones. Clones ranked in the top ten supply approximately 1.2% of the sample. The sample taken for sequencing was blood buffy coat. These receptors originate from a woman between 18 and 69 years old with a cervical HPV16 infection that either progressed to CIN3+ or cleared (not recorded which).

Partial CDR3 DNA: TGCGCCAGCAGCTTTCATCAGGGAAACACAGATACC. This gives the protein CASSFHQGNTDT. The entire CDR3 reads CASSFHQGNTDTYTF. The chain has TRBV5-1 and TRBJ1-2; tentative D call: TRBD1 (5 bases). The read comes to an end 3 residues before the CDR3 does, leaving the germline J gene to fill in the end. The CDR3 has 15 residues. In germline, CDR1 is SGHRS, CDR2 YFSETQ.

On this clone itself: The read ends 3 residues early relative to the CDR3; the germline J gene fills the gap. The chain has TRBV19 and TRBJ2-5; TRBD1 is a possible D gene (6 bases). The V and J ends lost 6 bases and 7 bases respectively, with 18 bases between them. The CDR3 contains 14 residues. Germline V gene lookup returns CDR1 LNHDA and CDR2 SQIVND (reference sequence). The part of the CDR3 DNA that was read is TGTGCCAGTAGCGCAGGGGTGTCCAGGGGGACC. It is translated as CASSAGVSRGT. The whole CDR3 protein is CASSAGVSRGTQYF.

On this clone: Read coverage stops 3 residues before the CDR3 terminus; the germline J gene supplies the remainder. V and J are TRBV29-1 and TRBJ2-5, with 7 bases identical to TRBD2. The CDR3 contains 15 residues. Germline CDR1 reads SQVTM; CDR2 reads ANQGSEA. The trim removed 5 bases at V and 0 bases at J, leaving 9 bases unmatched. CDR3 DNA, as far as it was read: TGCAGCGTTAGCGGGACCCACCCCGACCAAGAGACC. Protein: CSVSGTHPDQET. In full, the CDR3 is CSVSGTHPDQETQYF.

On this clone: The read halts 3 residues ahead of the CDR3 end, with the missing end drawn from the germline J gene. The chain joins TRBV19 to TRBJ2-6; 10 nucleotides line up with TRBD1. V dropped 8 bases and J dropped 0; count of bases not matched to a gene: 10. The CDR3 runs to 18 residues. Germline V gene data show CDR1 as LNHDA and CDR2 as SQIVND (reference sequence). Partial CDR3 DNA: TGTGCCAGTGATACCGGGACAGGGGTCTTCTCTGGGGCCAACGTC. Its translation is CASDTGTGVFSGANV. The whole CDR3 sequence is CASDTGTGVFSGANVLTF.

On this clone: The missing CDR3 end, 3 residues past where the read stops, is filled in from the germline J gene. V is TRBV7-9 and J is TRBJ2-2; D call uncertain. The germline CDR1 and CDR2 sequences are SEHNR and FQNEAQ (reference sequence). V lost 1 base to trimming and J lost 5 bases, with 11 bases between them. CDR3 length: 15 residues. This chain's CDR3 is CASSLVAGPTGELFF. The DNA read from the CDR3 is TGTGCCAGCAGCTTAGTCGCAGGTCCGACCGGGGAG.

Details on this clone: The read terminates 3 residues before the CDR3 end, so the remaining end is supplied by the germline J gene. The chain has TRBV29-1 and TRBJ2-3; weak D call: TRBD1 (5 bases). The CDR3 has 13 amino acids. Looked up from germline, CDR1 is SQVTM and CDR2 is ANQGSEA. The V and J ends lost 4 bases and 4 bases respectively, with 12 bases between them. CDR3 DNA, as far as it was read: TGCAGCGTTGTAAGGGGATCAGCAGATACG. This codes for CSVVRGSADT. The entire CDR3 protein reads CSVVRGSADTQYF.

As for this clone: The read halts 3 residues ahead of the CDR3 end, with the missing end drawn from the germline J gene. The gene calls are TRBV30 and TRBJ2-1; 7 bases map to TRBD1. In germline, CDR1 is GTSNPN, CDR2 SVGIG (reference sequence). The CDR3 covers 14 residues. V gave up 1 base and J gave up 7 bases; unmatched junction bases: 7. The CDR3 bases that were read are TGTGCCTGGAGTGGCGAAGGGGACAGAAATGAG. Protein sequence: CAWSGEGDRNE. The complete CDR3 protein is CAWSGEGDRNEQFF.

A remark on this clone: The sequence runs out 3 residues before the end of the CDR3; the remainder is reconstructed from the germline J gene. The chain links TRBV7-2 to TRBJ2-1; D call uncertain. Trimming left V 5 bases short and J 5 bases short, with 16 bases between. The germline gives CDR1 SGHTA, CDR2 FQGNSA. CDR3 length: 15 residues. The CDR3 loop is CASSQTPIRDNEQFF. The sequenced CDR3 bases are TGTGCCAGCAGCCAAACCCCGATCCGGGACAATGAG.

Remarks on this clone: The read stops 3 residues short of the end of the CDR3; the missing end is completed from the germline J gene. J is TRBJ2-7 and V is TRBV5-1; TRBD1 matches 8 bases. In germline, CDR1 is SGHRS, CDR2 YFSETQ. J was trimmed by 0 bases and V by 1 base; bases with no gene match: 9. The CDR3 loop spans 17 amino acids. CDR3 bases read: TGCGCCAGCAGCTTGTGGCCGGGACAGGTTAGCTCCTACGAG. This translates into CASSLWPGQVSSYE. The whole CDR3 protein reads CASSLWPGQVSSYEQYF.

To note about this clone: Coverage ceases 3 residues before the CDR3 finishes, and the germline J gene fills in the end. The rearrangement links TRBV20-1 to TRBJ2-3; 11 nucleotides line up with TRBD2. Germline-derived CDR1 and CDR2 are DFQATT and SNEGSKA (reference sequence). CDR3 length: 15 amino acids. CDR3 region: CSAGVAGGQQETQYF. The covered CDR3 bases are TGCAGTGCAGGGGTAGCGGGGGGGCAACAAGAGACG.

Comment on this clone: The read finishes 3 residues shy of the CDR3 end, and the germline J gene is used to complete it. The gene calls are TRBV2 and TRBJ2-7; TRBD2 might be the D (5 bases). This CDR3 has 14 residues. V shed 4 bases and J shed 5 bases, with 15 bases lying between them. The germline CDR1 and CDR2 sequences are SNHLY and FYNNEI. CDR3 sequence: CASSVSRRHDEQYF. Partial CDR3 DNA: TGTGCCAGCAGTGTGAGCAGGAGGCACGACGAG.

On this clone: The observed sequence ends 3 residues before the CDR3 terminus, with the missing tail filled in from the germline J gene. The rearrangement joins TRBV10-3 to TRBJ2-7; D possibly corresponds to TRBD2 (7 bases). Trimming removed 2 bases at V and 3 bases at J, with 11 bases between. Germline V gives CDR1 ENHRY, CDR2 SYGVKD. The CDR3 runs 14 residues. CDR3 loop: CAISELRGGYEQYF. Incomplete CDR3 DNA: TGTGCCATCAGTGAGCTGAGGGGGGGCTACGAG.

On this clone: Coverage ceases 3 residues before the CDR3 finishes, and the germline J gene fills in the end. This chain uses TRBV2 with TRBJ1-6; TRBD1 might be the D (6 bases). V was clipped by 5 bases and J by 9 bases, with 17 bases between them. Germline lookup yields CDR1 SNHLY and CDR2 FYNNEI. CDR3 length: 15 amino acids. The CDR3 sequence is CASSSLGGRSSPLHF. The sequenced CDR3 bases are TGTGCCAGCAGTTCCCTGGGGGGGCGGAGTTCACCC.

The sequenced CDR3 bases are TGTGCCAGCAGCCCCAGTCGGGGAACCGGGGAG. Its protein product is CASSPSRGTGE. The CDR3 in full is CASSPSRGTGELFF. The chain has TRBV7-3 and TRBJ2-2; TRBD2 might be the D (5 bases). The read halts 3 residues ahead of the CDR3 end, with the missing end drawn from the germline J gene. Germline CDR1 SGHTA, CDR2 FQGTGA. The CDR3 loop spans 14 amino acids. The V and J ends lost 5 bases and 5 bases respectively, with 12 bases between them.

A word on this clone: The CDR3 extends 3 residues past the end of the read, so its final part is completed from the germline J gene. The V and J genes are TRBV5-6 and TRBJ2-3; TRBD1 might be the D (6 bases). The CDR3 runs 14 residues. The V end lost 4 bases, the J end lost 6 bases, and 15 bases lay between the germline ends. In germline, CDR1 is SGHDT, CDR2 YYEEEE. The CDR3 DNA, read in part, is TGTGCCAGCAGCCTCCGGGACACCCCCGATACG. This codes for CASSLRDTPDT. The CDR3 as a whole reads CASSLRDTPDTQYF.

Note on this clone: The read falls 3 residues short of the CDR3 end, and the missing part is taken from the germline J gene. The rearrangement joins TRBV5-1 to TRBJ2-1, with D perhaps TRBD1 (7 bases). V lost 4 bases and J lost 7, with 15 bases in between. This CDR3 is 14 amino acids long. Germline values: CDR1 SGHRS, CDR2 YFSETQ. The CDR3 sequence is CASSRRQGLNEQFF. Incomplete CDR3 DNA: TGCGCCAGCAGCCGACGACAGGGACTGAATGAG.

Remarks on this clone: The read stops 3 residues short of the end of the CDR3; the missing end is completed from the germline J gene. This rearrangement joins TRBV29-1 to TRBJ2-3, with D possibly TRBD2 on 6 matching bases. V shed 5 bases and J shed 0 bases, with 12 bases lying between them. Looked up from germline, CDR1 is SQVTM and CDR2 is ANQGSEA. This CDR3 spans 14 amino acids. CDR3 sequence reads: CSVSPSGSTDTQYF. The part of the CDR3 DNA that was read is TGCAGCGTTTCGCCCAGCGGGAGCACAGATACG.

Comment on this clone: The DNA ends 3 residues before the CDR3 does, and the rest of the CDR3 is filled in from the germline J gene. This rearrangement joins TRBV29-1 to TRBJ2-3; 7 nucleotides agree with TRBD1. The CDR3 length is 15 residues. Trimming took 7 bases from V and 4 from J; bases not matched to a gene: 14. Germline lookup yields CDR1 SQVTM and CDR2 ANQGSEA. The DNA read from the CDR3 is TGCAGCGCCAAAAGGGACAGCCGGACGGCAGATACG. Translating it yields CSAKRDSRTADT. The whole CDR3 region reads CSAKRDSRTADTQYF.

The CDR3 sequence is CASSLTDYNSPLHF. The sequenced part of the CDR3 DNA is TGTGCCAGCAGCCTGACAGATTATAATTCACCC. The V call is TRBV11-2, the J call TRBJ1-6, with TRBD1 as a possible D gene (5 bases). The read finishes 3 residues shy of the CDR3 end, and the germline J gene is used to complete it. The germline V and J ends were trimmed by 5 bases and 4 bases, with 9 bases remaining between them. This CDR3 spans 14 amino acids. The V gene's germline CDR1 is SGHAT and CDR2 FQNNGV.

Points on this clone: From the germline J gene comes the end of the CDR3, since the read stops 3 residues before it. V is TRBV7-9 and J is TRBJ2-1; 12 bases agree with TRBD2. This CDR3 is 15 amino acids long. V shed 5 bases, J shed 5 bases, and the junction held 4 bases outside the gene matches. The germline V gene encodes CDR1 SEHNR and CDR2 FQNEAQ (reference sequence). The covered CDR3 bases are TGTGCCAGCAGCCGTCGGACTAGCGGGGACAATGAG. It encodes CASSRRTSGDNE. The complete CDR3 protein is CASSRRTSGDNEQFF.